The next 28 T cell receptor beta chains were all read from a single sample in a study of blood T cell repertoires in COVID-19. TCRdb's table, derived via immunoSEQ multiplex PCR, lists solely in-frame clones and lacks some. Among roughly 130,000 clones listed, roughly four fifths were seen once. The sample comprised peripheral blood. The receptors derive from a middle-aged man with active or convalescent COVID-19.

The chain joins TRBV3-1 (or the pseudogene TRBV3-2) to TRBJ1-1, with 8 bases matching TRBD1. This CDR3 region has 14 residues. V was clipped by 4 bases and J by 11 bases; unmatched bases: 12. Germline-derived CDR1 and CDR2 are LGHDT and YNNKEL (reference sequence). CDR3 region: CASSPKQDRGRAFF. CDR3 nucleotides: TGTGCCAGCAGCCCGAAACAAGACAGGGGCCGGGCTTTCTTT.

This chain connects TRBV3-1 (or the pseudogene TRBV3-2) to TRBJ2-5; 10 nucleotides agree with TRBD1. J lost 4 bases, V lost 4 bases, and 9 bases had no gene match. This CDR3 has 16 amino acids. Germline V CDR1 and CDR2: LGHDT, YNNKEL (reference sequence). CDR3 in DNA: TGTGCCAGCAGCCTCCGTGAGACAGGGGGCACAGAGACCCAGTACTTC. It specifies CASSLRETGGTETQYF.

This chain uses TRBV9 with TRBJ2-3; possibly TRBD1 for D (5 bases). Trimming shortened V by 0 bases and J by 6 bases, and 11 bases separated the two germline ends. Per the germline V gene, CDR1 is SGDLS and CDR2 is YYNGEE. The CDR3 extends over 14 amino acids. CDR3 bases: TGTGCCAGCAGCGTAGCGGTTTCAGGGGATACGCAGTATTTT. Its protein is CASSVAVSGDTQYF.

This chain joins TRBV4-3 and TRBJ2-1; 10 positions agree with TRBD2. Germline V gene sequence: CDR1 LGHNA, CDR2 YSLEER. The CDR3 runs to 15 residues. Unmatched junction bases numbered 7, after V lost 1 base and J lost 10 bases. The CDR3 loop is CASSQALAGPGEQFF. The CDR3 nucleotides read TGCGCCAGCAGCCAAGCACTAGCGGGGCCGGGGGAGCAGTTCTTC.

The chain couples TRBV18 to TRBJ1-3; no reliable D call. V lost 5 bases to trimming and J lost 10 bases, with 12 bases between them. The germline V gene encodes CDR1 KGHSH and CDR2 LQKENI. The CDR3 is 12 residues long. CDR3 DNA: TGTGCCAGCTCAGAGGACGGGAAGACCATATATTTT. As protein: CASSEDGKTIYF.

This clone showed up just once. The CDR3 here is CASSRLADITDTQYF. In DNA, the CDR3 is TGTGCCAGCAGCCGACTAGCGGACATCACAGATACGCAGTATTTT. This sequence joins TRBV11-3 and TRBJ2-3, with TRBD2 identical over 9 bases. V shed 5 bases and J 2 bases; nucleotides not matched to a gene: 5. Germline V gives CDR1 SGHNT, CDR2 YENEEA. The CDR3 has 15 amino acids. The full variable domain, in which reference TRBV11-3 and TRBJ2-3 provide the parts outside the CDR3, is EAGVVQSPRYKIIEKKQPVAFWCNPISGHNTLYWYLQNLGQGPELLIRYENEEAVDDSQLPKDRFSAERLKGVDSTLKIQPAELGDSAVYLCASSRLADITDTQYFGPGTRLTVL.

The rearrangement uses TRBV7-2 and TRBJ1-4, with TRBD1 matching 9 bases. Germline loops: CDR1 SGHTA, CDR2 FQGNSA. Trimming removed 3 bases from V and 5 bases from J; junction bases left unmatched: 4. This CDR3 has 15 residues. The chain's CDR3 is CASSFAGTGNEKLFF. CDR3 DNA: TGTGCCAGCAGCTTTGCCGGGACAGGGAATGAAAAACTGTTTTTT. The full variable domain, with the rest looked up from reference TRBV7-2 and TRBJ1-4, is GAGVSQSPSNKVTEKGKDVELRCDPISGHTALYWYRQSLGQGLEFLIYFQGNSAPDKSGLPSDRFSAERTGGSVSTLTIQRTQQEDSAVYLCASSFAGTGNEKLFFGSGTQLSVL.

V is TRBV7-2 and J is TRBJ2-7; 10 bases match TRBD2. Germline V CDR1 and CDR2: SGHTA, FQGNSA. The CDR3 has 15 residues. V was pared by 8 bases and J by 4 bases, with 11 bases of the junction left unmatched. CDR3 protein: CASRSKAGGFYEQYF. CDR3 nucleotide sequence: TGTGCCAGCCGTTCAAAAGCGGGGGGGTTTTACGAGCAGTACTTC.

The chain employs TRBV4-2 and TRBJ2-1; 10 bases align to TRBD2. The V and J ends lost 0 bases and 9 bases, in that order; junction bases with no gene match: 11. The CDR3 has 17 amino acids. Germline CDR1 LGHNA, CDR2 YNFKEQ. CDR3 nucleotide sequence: TGTGCCAGCAGCCAAGATGGAGCGGGGGGGCTGGTAAGTGAGCAGTTCTTC. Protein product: CASSQDGAGGLVSEQFF.

The CDR3 loop is CASSRGTYSGNTIYF. The CDR3 region has the DNA TGTGCCAGCAGTCGCGGGACTTACTCTGGAAACACCATATATTTT. V and J are TRBV6-5 and TRBJ1-3, with D perhaps TRBD1 (5 bases). Trimming cost V 5 bases and J 0 bases, with 11 bases left between them. This CDR3 has 15 residues. Germline V gives CDR1 MNHEY, CDR2 SVGAGI.

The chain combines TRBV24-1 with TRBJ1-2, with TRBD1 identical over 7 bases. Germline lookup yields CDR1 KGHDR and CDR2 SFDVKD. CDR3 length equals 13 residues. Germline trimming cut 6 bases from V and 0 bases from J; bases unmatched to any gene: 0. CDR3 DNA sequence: TGTGCCACCAGTAGGGGGCCTAACTATGGCTACACCTTC. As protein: CATSRGPNYGYTF.

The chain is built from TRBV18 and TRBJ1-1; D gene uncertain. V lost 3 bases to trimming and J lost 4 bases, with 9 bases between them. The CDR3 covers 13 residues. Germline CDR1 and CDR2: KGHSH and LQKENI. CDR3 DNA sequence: TGTGCCAGCTCACCGGACGGAGGCACTGAAGCTTTCTTT. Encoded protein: CASSPDGGTEAFF.

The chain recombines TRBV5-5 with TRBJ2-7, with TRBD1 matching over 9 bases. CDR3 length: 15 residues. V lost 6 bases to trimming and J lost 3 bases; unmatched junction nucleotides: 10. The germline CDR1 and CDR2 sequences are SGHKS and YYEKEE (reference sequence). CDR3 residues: CASNTPGTGNYEQYF. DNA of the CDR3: TGTGCCAGCAACACCCCCGGGACAGGGAACTACGAGCAGTACTTC.

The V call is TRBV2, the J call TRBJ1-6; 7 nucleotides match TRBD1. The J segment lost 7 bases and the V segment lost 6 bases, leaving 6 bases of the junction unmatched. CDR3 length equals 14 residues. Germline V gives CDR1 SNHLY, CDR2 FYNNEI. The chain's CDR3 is CASRGQPANSPLHF. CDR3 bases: TGTGCCAGCAGGGGACAGCCTGCGAATTCACCCCTCCACTTT.

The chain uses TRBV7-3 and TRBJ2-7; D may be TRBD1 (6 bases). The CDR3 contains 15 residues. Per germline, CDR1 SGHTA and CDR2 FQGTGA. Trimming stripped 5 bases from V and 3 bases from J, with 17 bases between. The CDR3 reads CASSPYQGLVYEQYF. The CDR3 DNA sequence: TGTGCCAGCAGCCCGTATCAGGGGCTCGTCTACGAGCAGTACTTC. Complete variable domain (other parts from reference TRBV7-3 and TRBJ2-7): GAGVSQTPSNKVTEKGKYVELRCDPISGHTALYWYRQSLGQGPEFLIYFQGTGAADDSGLPNDRFFAVRPEGSVSTLKIQRTERGDSAVYLCASSPYQGLVYEQYFGPGTRLTVT.

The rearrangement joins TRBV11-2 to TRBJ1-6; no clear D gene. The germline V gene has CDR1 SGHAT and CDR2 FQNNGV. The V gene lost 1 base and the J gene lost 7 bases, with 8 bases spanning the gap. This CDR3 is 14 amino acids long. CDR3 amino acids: CASSLARNNSPLHF. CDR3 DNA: TGTGCCAGCAGCTTAGCGCGAAACAATTCACCCCTCCACTTT.

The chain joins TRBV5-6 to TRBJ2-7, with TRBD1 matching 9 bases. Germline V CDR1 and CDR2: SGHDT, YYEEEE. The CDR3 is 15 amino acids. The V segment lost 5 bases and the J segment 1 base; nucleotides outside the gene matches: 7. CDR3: CASSPDRGPSYEQYF. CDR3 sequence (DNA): TGTGCCAGCAGTCCGGACAGGGGTCCTTCCTACGAGCAGTACTTC.

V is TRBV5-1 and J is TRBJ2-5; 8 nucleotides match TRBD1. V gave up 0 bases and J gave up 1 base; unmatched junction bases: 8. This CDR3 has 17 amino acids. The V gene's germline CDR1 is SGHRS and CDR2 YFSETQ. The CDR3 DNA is TGCGCCAGCAGCTTGGAGAGACAGGGGTCGTCCCAAGAGACCCAGTACTTC. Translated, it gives CASSLERQGSSQETQYF. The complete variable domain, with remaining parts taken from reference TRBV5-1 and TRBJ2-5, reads KAGVTQTPRYLIKTRGQQVTLSCSPISGHRSVSWYQQTPGQGLQFLFEYFSETQRNKGNFPGRFSGRQFSNSRSEMNVSTLELGDSALYLCASSLERQGSSQETQYFGPGTRLLVL.

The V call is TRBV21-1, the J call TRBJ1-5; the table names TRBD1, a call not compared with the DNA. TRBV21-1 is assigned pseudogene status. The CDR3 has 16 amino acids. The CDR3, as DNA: TGTGCCAGCAGCAAAGCCCGGACAGGGGGTTTTGAGCCCCAGCATTTT. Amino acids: CASSKARTGGFEPQHF.

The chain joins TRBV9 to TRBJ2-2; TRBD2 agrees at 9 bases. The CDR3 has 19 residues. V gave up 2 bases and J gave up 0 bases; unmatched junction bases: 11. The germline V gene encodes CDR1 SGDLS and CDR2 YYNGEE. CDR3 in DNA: TGTGCCAGCAGCGTGGAGGCGTACGCGGGGGGGTCGAACACCGGGGAGCTGTTTTTT. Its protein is CASSVEAYAGGSNTGELFF.

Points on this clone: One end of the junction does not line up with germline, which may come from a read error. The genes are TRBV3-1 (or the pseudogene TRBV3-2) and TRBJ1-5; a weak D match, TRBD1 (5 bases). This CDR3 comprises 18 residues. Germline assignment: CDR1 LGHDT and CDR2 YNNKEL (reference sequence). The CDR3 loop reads CASSEDRHRPPSNQPQHF. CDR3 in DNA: TGTGCCAGCAGCGAAGATAGGCACAGGCCTCCTAGCAATCAGCCCCAGCATTTT.

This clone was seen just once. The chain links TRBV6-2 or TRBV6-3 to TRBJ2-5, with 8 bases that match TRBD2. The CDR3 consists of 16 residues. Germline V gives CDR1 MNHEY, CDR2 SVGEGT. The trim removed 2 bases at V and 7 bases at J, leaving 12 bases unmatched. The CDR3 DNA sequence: TGTGCCAGCAGTTACCCACCGGGACTAGTTCTCTCGACCCAGTACTTC. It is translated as CASSYPPGLVLSTQYF.

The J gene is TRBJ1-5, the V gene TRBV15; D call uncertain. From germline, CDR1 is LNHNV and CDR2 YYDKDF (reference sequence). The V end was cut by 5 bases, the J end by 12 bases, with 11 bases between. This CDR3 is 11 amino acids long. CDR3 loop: CATSVGEVQHF. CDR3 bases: TGTGCCACCAGCGTAGGAGAGGTCCAGCATTTT.

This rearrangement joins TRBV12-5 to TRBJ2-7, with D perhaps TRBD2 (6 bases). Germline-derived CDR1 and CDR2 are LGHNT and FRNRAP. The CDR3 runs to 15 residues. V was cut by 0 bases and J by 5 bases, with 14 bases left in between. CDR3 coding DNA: TGTGCTAGTGGTTTGGTACTACGGAGGGCGGACGAGCAGTACTTC. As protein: CASGLVLRRADEQYF.

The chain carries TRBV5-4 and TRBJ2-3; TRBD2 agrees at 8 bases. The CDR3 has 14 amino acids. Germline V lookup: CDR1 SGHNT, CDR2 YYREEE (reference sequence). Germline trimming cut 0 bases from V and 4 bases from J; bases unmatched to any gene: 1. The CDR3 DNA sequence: TGTGCCAGCAGCTTGGGAGCGGGGGCAGATACGCAGTATTTT. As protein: CASSLGAGADTQYF.

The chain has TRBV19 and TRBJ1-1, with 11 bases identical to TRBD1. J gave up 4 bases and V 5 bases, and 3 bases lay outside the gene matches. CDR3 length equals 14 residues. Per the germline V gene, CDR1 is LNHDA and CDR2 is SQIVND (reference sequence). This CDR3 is CASSVGTGGTEAFF. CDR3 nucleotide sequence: TGTGCCAGTAGTGTCGGGACAGGGGGCACTGAAGCTTTCTTT.

The CDR3 protein is CASSLTSGLGQYF. The DNA of the CDR3 is TGCGCCAGCAGCTTAACTTCAGGCCTCGGGCAGTACTTC. The chain is built from TRBV5-1 and TRBJ2-7; D is ambiguous. The CDR3 sequence is 13 residues long. Trimming shortened V by 2 bases and J by 9 bases, and 15 bases separated the two germline ends. Germline lookup yields CDR1 SGHRS and CDR2 YFSETQ.

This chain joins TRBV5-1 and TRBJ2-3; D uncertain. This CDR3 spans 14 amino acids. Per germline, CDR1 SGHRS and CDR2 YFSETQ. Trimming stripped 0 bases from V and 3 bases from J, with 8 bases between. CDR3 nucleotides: TGCGCCAGCAGCTTGGACCTAGGTACAGATACGCAGTATTTT. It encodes CASSLDLGTDTQYF.